Listed below are T cell receptor beta chains from one sample, sequenced in a study of CD8 T cells in ankylosing spondylitis. TCRdb ran MiXCR on the 5' RACE reads and lists one entry per CDR3 protein. The profile covers roughly 260,000 distinct CDR3 sequences, with about 19% appearing a single time and less than 9.5% taken by the ten largest. The sequencing sample was made of blood, either unsorted or a sorted T cell fraction (not recorded which). These receptors came from a male donor with ankylosing spondylitis or in good health (not recorded which). CDR3s include the opening cysteine and the closing phenylalanine or tryptophan. Fields, in order: D gene, J gene, clone size, V gene, CDR3 protein, CDR3 DNA. The D gene is left open where the match is weak. Size is omitted from some rows. Given values are once, few, many or a class for expanded clones.

d_gene: TRBD2; j_gene: TRBJ2-1; abundance: .; v_gene: TRBV5-4; CDR3aa: CASSFGLAGGARQPREQFF; CDR3nt: TGTGCCAGCAGCTTCGGACTAGCGGGGGGCGCCCGACAGCCTCGTGAGCAGTTCTTC
d_gene: .; j_gene: TRBJ2-1; abundance: many; v_gene: TRBV28; CDR3aa: CASSLGLTNEQFF; CDR3nt: TGTGCCAGCAGTCTGGGACTCACAAATGAGCAGTTCTTC
d_gene: .; j_gene: TRBJ2-2; abundance: .; v_gene: TRBV6-1; CDR3aa: CASSPETGTSGELFF; CDR3nt: TGTGCCAGCAGTCCCGAGACTGGAACGTCCGGGGAGCTGTTTTTT
d_gene: .; j_gene: TRBJ2-3; abundance: few; v_gene: TRBV18; CDR3aa: CASCPSGRWTDTQYF; CDR3nt: TGTGCCAGCTGCCCCTCGGGGCGCTGGACAGATACGCAGTATTTT
d_gene: TRBD1; j_gene: TRBJ1-1; abundance: few; v_gene: TRBV12-3/TRBV12-4; CDR3aa: CASSFYPRGENTEAFF; CDR3nt: TGTGCCAGCAGTTTCTACCCCAGGGGGGAGAACACTGAAGCTTTCTTT
d_gene: TRBD1; j_gene: TRBJ1-1; abundance: .; v_gene: TRBV18; CDR3aa: CASSPQTGEEAFF; CDR3nt: TGTGCCAGCTCACCCCAGACAGGGGAAGAAGCTTTCTTT
d_gene: .; j_gene: TRBJ1-4; abundance: .; v_gene: TRBV5-1; CDR3aa: CASSLDRTNEKLFF; CDR3nt: TGCGCCAGCAGCTTGGACCGGACTAATGAAAAACTGTTTTTT
d_gene: .; j_gene: TRBJ1-1; abundance: many; v_gene: TRBV27; CDR3aa: CASSGKNTEAFF; CDR3nt: TGTGCCAGCAGCGGAAAGAACACTGAAGCTTTCTTT
d_gene: .; j_gene: TRBJ1-2; abundance: .; v_gene: TRBV3-1; CDR3aa: CASSQAGTNGYTF; CDR3nt: TGTGCCAGCAGCCAGGCAGGGACAAATGGCTACACCTTC
d_gene: .; j_gene: TRBJ1-3; abundance: few; v_gene: TRBV25-1; CDR3aa: CASSELGGLSGNTIYF; CDR3nt: TGTGCCAGCAGTGAATTGGGGGGGCTCTCTGGAAACACCATATATTTT
d_gene: .; j_gene: TRBJ1-6; abundance: few; v_gene: TRBV28; CDR3aa: CASSEYGALHF; CDR3nt: TGTGCCAGCAGCGAGTACGGCGCCCTCCACTTT
d_gene: .; j_gene: TRBJ1-2; abundance: few; v_gene: TRBV20-1; CDR3aa: CSARQATGNYGYTF; CDR3nt: TGCAGTGCTCGACAGGCGACGGGTAACTATGGCTACACCTTC
d_gene: .; j_gene: TRBJ1-1; abundance: .; v_gene: TRBV27; CDR3aa: CASSLGGWGAEAFF; CDR3nt: TGTGCCAGCAGTTTAGGGGGTTGGGGCGCTGAAGCTTTCTTT
d_gene: .; j_gene: TRBJ1-3; abundance: few; v_gene: TRBV9; CDR3aa: CASSVLGSGNTIYF; CDR3nt: TGTGCCAGCAGCGTGCTGGGCTCTGGAAACACCATATATTTT
d_gene: TRBD1; j_gene: TRBJ1-5; abundance: few; v_gene: TRBV20-1; CDR3aa: CSARTGQNQPQHF; CDR3nt: TGCAGTGCTAGGACAGGGCAGAATCAGCCCCAGCATTTT
d_gene: TRBD2; j_gene: TRBJ2-5; abundance: .; v_gene: TRBV4-1; CDR3aa: CASSTRIAGGRETQYF; CDR3nt: TGCGCCAGCAGCACCAGAATAGCGGGAGGGAGGGAGACCCAGTACTTC
d_gene: .; j_gene: TRBJ2-4; abundance: .; v_gene: TRBV12-3/TRBV12-4; CDR3aa: CASKTGTAKNIQYF; CDR3nt: TGTGCCAGTAAAACCGGGACAGCCAAAAACATTCAGTACTTC
d_gene: .; j_gene: TRBJ1-5; abundance: .; v_gene: TRBV21-1; CDR3aa: CASRDLRDSSSQPQHF; CDR3nt: TGTGCCAGCAGAGATCTCCGGGACAGCTCTTCTCAGCCCCAGCATTTT
d_gene: .; j_gene: TRBJ2-5; abundance: .; v_gene: TRBV12-3/TRBV12-4; CDR3aa: CASSLTPGGRVETQYF; CDR3nt: TGTGCCAGCAGTTTAACCCCCGGGGGGCGGGTGGAGACCCAGTACTTC
d_gene: .; j_gene: TRBJ1-1; abundance: .; v_gene: TRBV19; CDR3aa: CASTISWTGASEAFF; CDR3nt: TGTGCCAGTACGATAAGCTGGACCGGGGCTTCTGAAGCTTTCTTT
d_gene: .; j_gene: TRBJ2-3; abundance: few; v_gene: TRBV29-1; CDR3aa: CSVEGWGTDTQYF; CDR3nt: TGCAGCGTTGAGGGGTGGGGCACAGATACGCAGTATTTT
d_gene: TRBD2; j_gene: TRBJ2-1; abundance: few; v_gene: TRBV6-5; CDR3aa: CASSYYSGVVVNEQFF; CDR3nt: TGTGCCAGCAGTTATTATAGCGGGGTAGTAGTCAATGAGCAGTTCTTC
d_gene: .; j_gene: TRBJ2-1; abundance: .; v_gene: TRBV27; CDR3aa: CASTPRSRDEQFF; CDR3nt: TGTGCCAGCACACCCCGTTCGAGAGATGAGCAGTTCTTC
d_gene: .; j_gene: TRBJ1-1; abundance: few; v_gene: TRBV5-5; CDR3aa: CASSLSPQGAEAFF; CDR3nt: TGTGCCAGCAGCTTGTCCCCACAGGGTGCTGAAGCTTTCTTT
d_gene: .; j_gene: TRBJ2-6; abundance: .; v_gene: TRBV29-1; CDR3aa: CSVSRISGANVLTF; CDR3nt: TGCAGCGTCTCACGGATCTCTGGGGCCAACGTCCTGACTTTC
d_gene: .; j_gene: TRBJ2-1; abundance: few; v_gene: TRBV27; CDR3aa: CASIHYNEQFF; CDR3nt: TGTGCCAGCATTCATTACAATGAGCAGTTCTTC
d_gene: TRBD1; j_gene: TRBJ1-3; abundance: few; v_gene: TRBV3-1; CDR3aa: CASSWDSSGNTIYF; CDR3nt: TGTGCCAGCAGCTGGGACAGCTCTGGAAACACCATATATTTT
d_gene: .; j_gene: TRBJ1-3; abundance: .; v_gene: TRBV12-3/TRBV12-4; CDR3aa: CASTPPAAVSGNTIYF; CDR3nt: TGTGCCAGCACCCCACCGGCGGCTGTCTCTGGAAACACCATATATTTT
d_gene: .; j_gene: TRBJ2-3; abundance: few; v_gene: TRBV3-1; CDR3aa: CASSQDPNRADTQYF; CDR3nt: TGTGCCAGCAGCCAAGATCCCAACAGGGCAGATACGCAGTATTTT
d_gene: .; j_gene: TRBJ2-2; abundance: .; v_gene: TRBV10-3; CDR3aa: CAISDRPNTGELFF; CDR3nt: TGTGCCATCAGTGATAGACCGAACACCGGGGAGCTGTTTTTT
d_gene: TRBD1; j_gene: TRBJ1-2; abundance: .; v_gene: TRBV15; CDR3aa: CATSRRGDSSNGYTF; CDR3nt: TGTGCCACCAGCAGGAGGGGGGACAGCTCTAATGGCTACACCTTC
d_gene: .; j_gene: TRBJ2-5; abundance: few; v_gene: TRBV6-6; CDR3aa: CASHDRDQETQYF; CDR3nt: TGTGCCAGCCATGACAGAGACCAAGAGACCCAGTACTTC
d_gene: .; j_gene: TRBJ1-4; abundance: few; v_gene: TRBV19; CDR3aa: CASSGIDPRGEKLFF; CDR3nt: TGTGCCAGTAGTGGAATCGACCCTCGGGGTGAAAAACTGTTTTTT
d_gene: .; j_gene: TRBJ2-5; abundance: .; v_gene: TRBV15; CDR3aa: CATSGRGGRETQYF; CDR3nt: TGTGCCACCAGCGGCAGGGGAGGGAGAGAGACCCAGTACTTC
d_gene: .; j_gene: TRBJ2-1; abundance: few; v_gene: TRBV5-1; CDR3aa: CASSPRWGGSHEQFF; CDR3nt: TGCGCCAGCAGCCCACGGTGGGGAGGATCCCATGAGCAGTTCTTC
d_gene: .; j_gene: TRBJ2-1; abundance: many; v_gene: TRBV20-1; CDR3aa: CSAHRSSAYNEQFF; CDR3nt: TGCAGTGCCCACAGGAGTAGCGCATACAATGAGCAGTTCTTC
d_gene: TRBD2; j_gene: TRBJ2-1; abundance: once; v_gene: TRBV5-6; CDR3aa: CASSLRFLYLAETYNEQFF; CDR3nt: TGTGCCAGCAGCTTGAGGTTTTTGTATCTAGCGGAAACCTACAATGAGCAGTTCTTC
d_gene: TRBD2; j_gene: TRBJ2-1; abundance: .; v_gene: TRBV7-8; CDR3aa: CASSLDPGLAEREQFF; CDR3nt: TGTGCCAGCAGCTTAGATCCGGGACTAGCAGAGCGTGAGCAGTTCTTC
d_gene: TRBD2; j_gene: TRBJ2-2; abundance: .; v_gene: TRBV12-3/TRBV12-4; CDR3aa: CASSPLAGYTGELFF; CDR3nt: TGTGCCAGCAGTCCACTAGCGGGTTACACCGGGGAGCTGTTTTTT
d_gene: .; j_gene: TRBJ1-4; abundance: .; v_gene: TRBV7-2; CDR3aa: CASSPGDTTNEKLFF; CDR3nt: TGTGCCAGCAGCCCAGGGGATACAACTAATGAAAAACTGTTTTTT
d_gene: TRBD2; j_gene: TRBJ2-5; abundance: .; v_gene: TRBV2; CDR3aa: CAIAGLAMYQETQYF; CDR3nt: TGTGCCATAGCGGGACTAGCGATGTACCAAGAGACCCAGTACTTC
d_gene: .; j_gene: TRBJ1-1; abundance: .; v_gene: TRBV25-1; CDR3aa: CASSVGTRAANTEAFF; CDR3nt: TGTGCCAGCAGTGTCGGAACCAGGGCGGCGAACACTGAAGCTTTCTTT
d_gene: TRBD2; j_gene: TRBJ2-3; abundance: few; v_gene: TRBV5-1; CDR3aa: CASSAASGLAGSVSDTQYF; CDR3nt: TGCGCCAGCAGCGCGGCTTCGGGACTAGCGGGGAGCGTGTCAGATACGCAGTATTTT
d_gene: .; j_gene: TRBJ2-5; abundance: few; v_gene: TRBV20-1; CDR3aa: CSARDSLAQETQYF; CDR3nt: TGCAGTGCTAGAGATTCCTTGGCACAAGAGACCCAGTACTTC
d_gene: TRBD2; j_gene: TRBJ2-3; abundance: many; v_gene: TRBV5-1; CDR3aa: CASSSLAGGTDTQYF; CDR3nt: TGCGCCAGCAGCTCCCTAGCGGGAGGCACAGATACGCAGTATTTT
d_gene: TRBD1; j_gene: TRBJ1-6; abundance: many; v_gene: TRBV12-3/TRBV12-4; CDR3aa: CASSAQGAPGSPLHF; CDR3nt: TGTGCCAGCAGTGCCCAGGGGGCGCCGGGGTCACCCCTCCACTTT
d_gene: .; j_gene: TRBJ1-1; abundance: few; v_gene: TRBV27; CDR3aa: CASREGVEGVTEAFF; CDR3nt: TGTGCCAGCAGGGAAGGGGTCGAGGGGGTCACTGAAGCTTTCTTT
d_gene: TRBD1; j_gene: TRBJ1-1; abundance: few; v_gene: TRBV5-1; CDR3aa: CASSLTGGSSTEAFF; CDR3nt: TGCGCCAGCAGCTTGACAGGGGGGAGCAGCACTGAAGCTTTCTTT
d_gene: TRBD2; j_gene: TRBJ2-5; abundance: few; v_gene: TRBV20-1; CDR3aa: CSARAQRGIQETQYF; CDR3nt: TGCAGTGCTAGAGCCCAGCGGGGGATCCAAGAGACCCAGTACTTC
d_gene: .; j_gene: TRBJ2-1; abundance: .; v_gene: TRBV6-5; CDR3aa: CASSGTNNEQFF; CDR3nt: TGTGCCAGCTCCGGGACAAACAATGAGCAGTTCTTC
d_gene: TRBD1; j_gene: TRBJ2-4; abundance: few; v_gene: TRBV12-3/TRBV12-4; CDR3aa: CASRNDRGAKNIQYF; CDR3nt: TGTGCCAGCAGGAACGACAGGGGAGCCAAAAACATTCAGTACTTC
d_gene: TRBD1; j_gene: TRBJ2-4; abundance: few; v_gene: TRBV2; CDR3aa: CASTGTGALLAKNIQYF; CDR3nt: TGTGCCAGCACAGGGACAGGGGCCCTCCTAGCCAAAAACATTCAGTACTTC